Given below is one TCR beta chain in context. Which antigen it targets is not known. The sample holds no much larger clone one base away, and base qualities are not on file. According to the germline V gene, CDR1 reads SGHTA and CDR2 reads FQGNSA. From its cysteine to its phenylalanine, the CDR3 spans 15 amino acids. Only CDR3 DNA is held: 45 bases, read in frame from base 1. The V end loses 1 base and the J end loses 4 bases, and a stretch of 11 bases separates them. Library preparation employed the immunoSEQ multiplex PCR assay. To provide template for TCR sequencing, every sample had RNA extracted and reverse transcribed into cDNA. SuperScript III was used to make first-strand cDNA, primed with a 2:1 mix of oligo-dT and random hexamers. A synthetic immune receptor repertoire was used to assess amplification bias, and residual bias was removed computationally. Per the source publication's procedure: Raw reads were preprocessed for error removal, and CDR3 was defined according to IMGT conventions as running from the conserved cysteine to phenylalanine. Clonality was computed as 1 minus the Shannon entropy, with the entropy normalized by log2 of the number of productive unique TCRs. Scalp TCRbeta sequences were cross-referenced with sorted blood CD4 and CD8 repertoires so that the CD4 or CD8 identity of scalp clones could be inferred. TCRdb mirrors the immuneACCESS table, restricted to in-frame sequences. Some clones are absent from its copies; in checked studies, under half trace to an unresolved V gene, and the reason for the others is unknown. Clonal size and the V and J genes are those of that table, whereas D and trimming came from the DNA. The sample table holds under 350,000 clones, of which roughly 64% were seen once. Jointly, the top ten make up approximately 2% of the sample.

These data are taken from a study of CD8+ T cells in alopecia areata listed by TCRdb under 2018. Some background on the complete study: Treated patients were enrolled in an open-label pilot trial of oral tofacitinib, 5 to 10 mg twice daily, for moderate-to-severe alopecia areata. Scalp clonality was compared among normal scalp (n=4), patchy alopecia areata scalp (n=8), and alopecia totalis/universalis scalp (n=8). TCRbeta CDR3 regions were amplified by immunoSEQ multiplex PCR with 35 Vbeta forward and 13 Jbeta reverse primers. To study T cell clonal expansion in alopecia areata, the researchers applied high-throughput TCRbeta sequencing to both the C3H/HeJ mouse model and human patients. RNA came from the PAXgene miRNA kit for fixed scalp, the miRNeasy kit for PBMCs, and the RNeasy kit for mouse skin. In humans, TCRbeta sequencing was performed on scalp tissue and on sorted CD4+ and CD8+ peripheral blood T cells from healthy controls and from patients with patchy or totalis/universalis alopecia areata. Biopsies were taken from tofacitinib-treated patients at baseline and at 4 and 24 weeks of treatment, and a later scalp biopsy was taken in several of the tofacitinib-treated patients. Disease severity in treated patients was measured with the SALT score, which quantifies the percentage of affected scalp surface area. Patients stayed on tofacitinib for 6 to 18 months and then had 6 months of follow-up off drug so that delayed response and recurrence could be assessed. Overall study outcomes, separate from this receptor: Higher clonality and more expanded CD8+ clones were observed in lesional scalp than in normal scalp, particularly in alopecia totalis/universalis, a finding suggestive of antigenic drive. The treated cohort was small, with a single nonresponder, so links between baseline CD8+ expansion and response need larger studies. Scalp TCR repertoire analysis is complicated because resident alphabeta T cells in normal human skin are also sequenced, whereas mouse skin is dominated by gammadelta T cells. Scalp clonality and the number of expanded CD8+ clones among the top 100 scalp clones were significantly decreased by tofacitinib. During tofacitinib treatment, many expanded lesional clones stuck around in both scalp and blood, and this persistence may partly explain why relapse happens after treatment is stopped. Compared with mice, TCR sequences shared between patients were less clear, possibly partly because of HLA diversity across the patient population.

What the time point label conveys for this sample: about 5 months on oral tofacitinib. According to the study, the label for this sample's treatment or condition signals: oral pan-JAK inhibitor, 5-10 mg twice daily. Peripheral blood and lesional scalp punch biopsies were obtained from patients with alopecia areata. PBMCs were isolated by density centrifugation and stained for CD3, CD4 and CD8, and CD4+ and CD8+ T cells were sorted on a FACSAria. This material consisted of CD4+ T cells sorted from blood, taken at week 24, from a patient treated with tofacitinib. The chain is made from TRBV7-2 and TRBJ1-5; a tentative D call is TRBD1 (6 bases match). The origin of this receptor is a human donor with alopecia areata. The DNA reads TGTGCCAGCAGCTTAGTTGGACAGCCGAATCAGCCCCAGCATTTT. Translation gives CASSLVGQPNQPQHF.